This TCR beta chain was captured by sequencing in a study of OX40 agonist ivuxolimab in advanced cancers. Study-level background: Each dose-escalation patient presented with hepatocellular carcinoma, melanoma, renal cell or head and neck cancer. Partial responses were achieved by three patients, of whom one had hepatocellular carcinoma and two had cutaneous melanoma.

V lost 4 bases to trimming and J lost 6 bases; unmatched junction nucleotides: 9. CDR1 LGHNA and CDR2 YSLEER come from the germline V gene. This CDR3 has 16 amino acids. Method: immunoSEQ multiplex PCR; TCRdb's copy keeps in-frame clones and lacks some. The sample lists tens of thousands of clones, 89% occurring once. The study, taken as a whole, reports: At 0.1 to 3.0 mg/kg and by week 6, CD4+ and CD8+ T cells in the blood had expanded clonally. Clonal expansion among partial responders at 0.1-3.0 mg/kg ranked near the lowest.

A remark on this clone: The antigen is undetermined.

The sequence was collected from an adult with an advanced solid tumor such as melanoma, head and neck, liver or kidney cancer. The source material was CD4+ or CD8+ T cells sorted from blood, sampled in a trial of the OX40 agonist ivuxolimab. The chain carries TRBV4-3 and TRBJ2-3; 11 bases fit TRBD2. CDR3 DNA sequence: TGCGCCAGCAGCCGGAGTAGCGGGGGGGCCGGGGATACGCAGTATTTT. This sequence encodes CASSRSSGGAGDTQYF.